What follows are 30 T cell receptor beta chains derived from one specimen sequenced in a study of cytomegalovirus exposure and HLA in healthy donors. The study ran its PCR with 60 Vbeta and 13 Jbeta primers. Generated by immunoSEQ multiplex PCR, the TCRdb table keeps only in-frame clones and is missing some. The data contain more than 140,000 clones, roughly 79% of them singletons. The sequenced sample consisted of PBMCs. The receptors originated from a male donor in good health and CMV-seronegative.

V usage is TRBV14 and J usage is TRBJ1-2; D unclear. V gave up 0 bases and J gave up 5 bases, with 10 bases separating them. Germline V gene sequence: CDR1 SGHDN, CDR2 FVKESK. This CDR3 is built from 14 residues. CDR3 sequence reads: CASSQDSIAYGYTF. The DNA for the CDR3 is TGTGCCAGCAGCCAAGATTCCATAGCGTATGGCTACACCTTC.

The chain has TRBV18 and TRBJ1-3, with 9 nucleotides matching TRBD1. The CDR3 contains 16 residues. V trimming: 3 bases; J trimming: 4 bases; junction bases outside the gene matches: 7. From germline, CDR1 is KGHSH and CDR2 LQKENI. The chain's CDR3 is CASSPNRGPGGNTIYF. The CDR3 DNA reads as TGTGCCAGCTCACCGAACAGGGGGCCGGGAGGAAACACCATATATTTT.

The chain uses TRBV7-9 and TRBJ2-7; 7 nucleotides align to TRBD2. With V trimmed by 3 bases and J by 5 bases, 7 bases remained unmatched. There are 14 residues in the CDR3. Per the germline V gene, CDR1 is SEHNR and CDR2 is FQNEAQ (reference sequence). In DNA, the CDR3 is TGTGCCAGCAGCTTGGGAGGGAGTTATCACGAGCAGTACTTC. Translating gives CASSLGGSYHEQYF.

Worth noting for this clone: Other DNA sequences within the sample encode an identical CDR3. The chain couples TRBV6-4 to TRBJ2-1; 10 bases agree with TRBD2. The CDR3 extends over 16 amino acids. Germline-derived CDR1 and CDR2 are MRHNA and SNTAGT. The J segment lost 4 bases and the V segment lost 4 bases, leaving 7 bases of the junction unmatched. The CDR3 region is CASSATGTSAYNEQFF. The CDR3 DNA sequence: TGTGCCAGCAGTGCTACTGGGACTAGCGCATACAATGAGCAGTTCTTC.

V usage is TRBV4-3 and J usage is TRBJ2-3; TRBD1 agrees at 11 bases. V shed 0 bases and J 6 bases; nucleotides not matched to a gene: 2. Germline values: CDR1 LGHNA, CDR2 YSLEER. This CDR3 is 15 amino acids long. This chain's CDR3 is CASSQEGQGEDTQYF. DNA of the CDR3: TGCGCCAGCAGCCAAGAGGGACAGGGGGAGGATACGCAGTATTTT.

This chain joins TRBV11-2 and TRBJ1-4, with D tentatively TRBD1 (6 bases). The CDR3 covers 15 residues. Per the germline V gene, CDR1 is SGHAT and CDR2 is FQNNGV. V lost 5 bases, J lost 8 bases, and 18 bases lay in between. This CDR3 reads CASSGPTGTWEKLFF. CDR3 nucleotide sequence: TGTGCCAGCAGCGGCCCGACAGGAACTTGGGAAAAACTGTTTTTT.

This rearrangement joins TRBV9 to TRBJ1-1, with 8 bases lining up with TRBD1. With V trimmed by 0 bases and J by 1 base, 2 bases remained unmatched. Germline V lookup: CDR1 SGDLS, CDR2 YYNGEE. The CDR3 has 15 residues. The CDR3 reads CASSVGQGKNTEAFF. The CDR3 nucleotides read TGTGCCAGCAGCGTAGGACAGGGGAAGAACACTGAAGCTTTCTTT.

The genes are TRBV6-6 and TRBJ2-5, with 13 bases that match TRBD2. The DNA end is more similar to TRBJ2-7, so the J call may be wrong. The CDR3 covers 13 residues. Germline values: CDR1 MNHNY, CDR2 SVGAGI (reference sequence). The CDR3 is CASRTSGSDEQYF. In DNA, the CDR3 is TGTGCCAGCCGGACTAGCGGGAGCGACGAGCAGTACTTC.

The chain uses TRBV6-4 and TRBJ1-5; D might be TRBD1 (6 bases). V lost 6 bases, J lost 3 bases, and 18 bases lay in between. CDR1 MRHNA and CDR2 SNTAGT come from the germline V gene. The length of the CDR3 is 16 residues. The CDR3 sequence is CASSLPDRPSNQPQHF. CDR3 sequence (DNA): TGTGCCAGCAGCCTACCTGACAGGCCATCCAATCAGCCCCAGCATTTT.

This clone appeared once. The V gene is TRBV11-3, the J gene TRBJ2-3, with no clear D. V gave up 1 base and J gave up 0 bases, with 11 bases separating them. Germline V gene data show CDR1 as SGHNT and CDR2 as YENEEA. The length of the CDR3 is 16 residues. CDR3 nucleotide sequence: TGTGCCAGCAGCTTAGGGTCCCCTACTAGCACAGATACGCAGTATTTT. The encoded protein is CASSLGSPTSTDTQYF.

On this clone: The same CDR3 also results from other DNA sequences found in this sample. The J gene is TRBJ2-7, the V gene TRBV27; 8 nucleotides align to TRBD1. The V gene end was trimmed by 5 bases and the J gene end by 5 bases; junction bases not matched to a gene: 11. Germline V gives CDR1 MNHEY, CDR2 SMNVEV (reference sequence). The CDR3 consists of 15 residues. For the CDR3, the DNA is TGTGCCAGCAGTGCCCTCCGGACAGGGAGTCACGAGCAGTACTTC. Translated, it gives CASSALRTGSHEQYF.

V and J are TRBV19 and TRBJ1-4; D gene unclear. V lost 6 bases, J lost 0 bases, and 11 bases lay in between. Per germline, CDR1 LNHDA and CDR2 SQIVND (reference sequence). The CDR3 has 15 residues. The chain's CDR3 is CASRKRTATNEKLFF. CDR3 DNA: TGTGCCAGTAGGAAACGGACTGCAACTAATGAAAAACTGTTTTTT.

The V call is TRBV28, the J call TRBJ2-3; perhaps TRBD2 as D (6 bases). Trimming left V 4 bases short and J 4 bases short, with 9 bases between. The CDR3 contains 13 residues. CDR1 is MDHEN, CDR2 SYDVKM, per germline. CDR3 amino acids: CASSSDYSDTQYF. DNA for the CDR3: TGTGCCAGCAGTTCGGACTATTCAGATACGCAGTATTTT.

This sequence joins TRBV5-4 and TRBJ2-7; 7 positions match TRBD2. The CDR3 contains 16 residues. The ends lost 4 bases at V and 0 bases at J; junction bases unmatched: 10. The germline V gene encodes CDR1 SGHNT and CDR2 YYREEE (reference sequence). In nucleotides, the CDR3 is TGTGCCAGCAGCAGGAAGAGCGGGGCCTTCTCCTACGAGCAGTACTTC. It codes for CASSRKSGAFSYEQYF.

The chain links TRBV5-8 to TRBJ1-1; TRBD1 matches 7 bases. Unmatched junction bases numbered 3, after V lost 0 bases and J lost 1 base. This CDR3 comprises 15 residues. In germline, CDR1 is SGHTS, CDR2 YDEGEE. CDR3 protein: CASSLGQGWNTEAFF. Written as DNA, the CDR3 is TGTGCCAGCAGCTTGGGACAGGGTTGGAACACTGAAGCTTTCTTT.

The genes are TRBV5-4 and TRBJ2-5; 8 bases line up with TRBD2. Germline V gene data show CDR1 as SGHNT and CDR2 as YYREEE (reference sequence). The CDR3 has 14 amino acids. J was trimmed by 5 bases and V by 4 bases; bases with no gene match: 7. This chain's CDR3 is CASSPEAGVETQYF. The DNA of the CDR3 is TGTGCCAGCAGCCCCGAAGCGGGGGTGGAGACCCAGTACTTC.

The V gene is TRBV5-6, the J gene TRBJ2-1; D uncertain. The CDR3 has 12 residues. Deletions cut 4 bases from V and 6 bases from J, with 8 bases between. The germline CDR1 and CDR2 sequences are SGHDT and YYEEEE. The CDR3 nucleotides are TGTGCCAGCAGCGTAGCCTCCAATGAGCAGTTCTTC. This codes for CASSVASNEQFF.

As concerns this clone: An end of the junction differs from the germline gene, which may be a read error. The CDR3 loop reads CSSSETGGDVPNTEAFF. The CDR3 DNA is TGTTCCAGCAGCGAGACAGGGGGCGATGTACCGAACACTGAAGCTTTCTTT. The genes are TRBV7-9 and TRBJ1-1, with TRBD1 matching 10 bases. Per germline, CDR1 SEHNR and CDR2 FQNEAQ (reference sequence). The CDR3 is 17 amino acids.

The chain employs TRBV27 and TRBJ2-1; 8 bases align to TRBD1. V lost 1 base, J lost 6 bases, and 2 bases stayed unmatched. Germline CDR1 reads MNHEY; CDR2 reads SMNVEV (reference sequence). CDR3 length equals 14 residues. This chain's CDR3 is CASSLLGQGNEQFF. In nucleotides, the CDR3 is TGTGCCAGCAGTTTATTAGGACAGGGCAATGAGCAGTTCTTC.

This clone has a single count. This chain connects TRBV9 to TRBJ1-2; 10 nucleotides line up with TRBD1. Per the germline V gene, CDR1 is SGDLS and CDR2 is YYNGEE. V lost 6 bases and J lost 6; bases outside the gene matches: 11. The CDR3 is 15 amino acids. CDR3 sequence (DNA): TGTGCCAGCACTGAGGGACAGGGGCTTTGGAATGGCTACACCTTC. This codes for CASTEGQGLWNGYTF.

This chain connects TRBV4-1 to TRBJ2-7, with D perhaps TRBD1 (7 bases). Germline V gene data show CDR1 as MGHRA and CDR2 as YSYEKL. This CDR3 region has 15 residues. V was clipped by 0 bases and J by 4 bases, with 13 bases between them. CDR3 sequence reads: CASSQDRGVSYEQYF. Written as DNA, the CDR3 is TGCGCCAGCAGCCAAGACAGGGGGGTTTCGTACGAGCAGTACTTC.

This clone turned up a few times. This sequence joins TRBV6-4 and TRBJ2-3; D is unresolved. CDR3 length: 13 residues. In germline, CDR1 is MRHNA, CDR2 SNTAGT. V was shortened by 6 bases and J by 0 bases, with 7 bases between the two germline ends. CDR3 DNA sequence: TGTGCCAGCAGCCTGACTAGCACAGATACGCAGTATTTT. As protein: CASSLTSTDTQYF.

V is TRBV5-1 and J is TRBJ2-7, with 8 bases identical to TRBD1. The ends lost 1 base at V and 3 bases at J; junction bases unmatched: 3. Germline values: CDR1 SGHRS, CDR2 YFSETQ. This CDR3 region has 14 residues. The chain's CDR3 is CASSLRTGLYEQYF. CDR3 DNA sequence: TGCGCCAGCAGCTTGAGGACAGGGCTCTACGAGCAGTACTTC.

The V and J genes are TRBV11-3 and TRBJ1-2, with unresolved D. The CDR3 runs to 14 residues. Germline CDR1 and CDR2: SGHNT and YENEEA. The V end was cut by 5 bases, the J end by 0 bases, with 10 bases between. CDR3 sequence reads: CASSPDGTNYGYTF. In DNA, the CDR3 is TGTGCCAGCAGCCCCGACGGGACTAACTATGGCTACACCTTC. Filled out from reference TRBV11-3 and TRBJ1-2, the complete variable domain reads EAGVVQSPRYKIIEKKQPVAFWCNPISGHNTLYWYLQNLGQGPELLIRYENEEAVDDSQLPKDRFSAERLKGVDSTLKIQPAELGDSAVYLCASSPDGTNYGYTFGSGTRLTVV.

The V gene is TRBV5-1, the J gene TRBJ1-2; unclear D gene. CDR1 SGHRS and CDR2 YFSETQ come from the germline V gene. Between the trimmed V and J ends, which lost 0 bases and 4 bases, there was a span of 13 bases. The CDR3 is 15 amino acids. CDR3 sequence (DNA): TGCGCCAGCAGCTTGGGACCGCGGGCAGTCTATGGCTACACCTTC. Translated: CASSLGPRAVYGYTF.

The chain links TRBV30 to TRBJ1-1; 8 bases map to TRBD1. Germline V CDR1 and CDR2: GTSNPN, SVGIG (reference sequence). V gave up 4 bases and J gave up 4 bases; unmatched junction bases: 8. The CDR3 sequence is 14 residues long. The CDR3 loop reads CAWTDPGGFTEAFF. In DNA form, the CDR3 reads TGTGCCTGGACCGATCCAGGGGGCTTCACTGAAGCTTTCTTT.

This clone has only a few counts. The genes are TRBV7-7 and TRBJ2-5; no firm D call. With 5 bases removed from V and 1 base from J, the gap between germline ends came to 8 bases. The CDR3 contains 13 residues. From germline, CDR1 is SSHAT and CDR2 FNYEAQ (reference sequence). The CDR3 reads CASSPRSQETQYF. The CDR3 nucleotides are TGTGCCAGCAGCCCCCGGTCCCAAGAGACCCAGTACTTC.

J is TRBJ1-1 and V is TRBV20-1, with 7 nucleotides matching TRBD1. The CDR3 totals 11 residues. Trimming at V came to 6 bases and at J to 4 bases, leaving 2 bases not matched to a gene. The germline gives CDR1 DFQATT, CDR2 SNEGSKA (reference sequence). DNA for the CDR3: TGCAGTGCCTCAGGGGGCACTGAAGCTTTCTTT. Its protein is CSASGGTEAFF.

The chain joins TRBV27 to TRBJ2-7; D ambiguous. The CDR3 covers 13 residues. Germline V lookup: CDR1 MNHEY, CDR2 SMNVEV (reference sequence). V was trimmed by 2 bases and J by 2 bases, leaving 7 bases between them. The CDR3 spells CASSLEVAYEQYF. The CDR3 DNA reads TGTGCCAGCAGTTTAGAGGTTGCCTACGAGCAGTACTTC.

J is TRBJ2-1 and V is TRBV11-2; D is perhaps TRBD2 (5 bases). Per the germline V gene, CDR1 is SGHAT and CDR2 is FQNNGV. The V gene lost 6 bases and the J gene lost 5 bases, with 14 bases spanning the gap. The CDR3 has 14 amino acids. CDR3 in DNA: TGTGCCAGCAGGGCTAGCAGAGACAACAATGAGCAGTTCTTC. Its translation: CASRASRDNNEQFF.